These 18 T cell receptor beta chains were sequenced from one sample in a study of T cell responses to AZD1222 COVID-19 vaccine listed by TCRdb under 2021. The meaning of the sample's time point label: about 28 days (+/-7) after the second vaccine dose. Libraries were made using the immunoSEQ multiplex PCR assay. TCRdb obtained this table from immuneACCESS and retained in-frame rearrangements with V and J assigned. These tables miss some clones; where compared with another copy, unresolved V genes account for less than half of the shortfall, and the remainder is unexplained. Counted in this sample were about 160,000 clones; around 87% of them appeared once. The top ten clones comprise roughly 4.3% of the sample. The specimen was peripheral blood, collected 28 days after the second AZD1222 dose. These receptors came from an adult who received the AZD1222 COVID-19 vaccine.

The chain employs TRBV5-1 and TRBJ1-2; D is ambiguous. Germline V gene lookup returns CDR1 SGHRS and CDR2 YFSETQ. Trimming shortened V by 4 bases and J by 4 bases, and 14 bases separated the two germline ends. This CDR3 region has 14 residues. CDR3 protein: CASSLDGRSYGYTF. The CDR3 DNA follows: TGCGCCAGCAGCCTGGACGGACGGAGCTATGGCTACACCTTC.

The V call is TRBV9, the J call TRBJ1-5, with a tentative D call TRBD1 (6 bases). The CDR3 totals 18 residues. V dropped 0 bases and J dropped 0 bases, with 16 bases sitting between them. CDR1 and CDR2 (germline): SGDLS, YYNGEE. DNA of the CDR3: TGTGCCAGCAGCGTAGGAGGGGGAGACGTCTATAGCAATCAGCCCCAGCATTTT. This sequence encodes CASSVGGGDVYSNQPQHF.

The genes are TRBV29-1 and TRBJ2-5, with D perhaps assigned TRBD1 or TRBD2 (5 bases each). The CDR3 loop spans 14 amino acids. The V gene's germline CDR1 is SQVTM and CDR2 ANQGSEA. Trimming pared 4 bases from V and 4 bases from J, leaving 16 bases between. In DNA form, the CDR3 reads TGCAGCGTTGCCAGGGCTGGGGGAAGAGAGACCCAGTACTTC. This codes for CSVARAGGRETQYF.

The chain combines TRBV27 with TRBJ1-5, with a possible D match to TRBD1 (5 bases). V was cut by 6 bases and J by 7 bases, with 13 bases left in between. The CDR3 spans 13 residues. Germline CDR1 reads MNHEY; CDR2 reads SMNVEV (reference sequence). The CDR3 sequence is CASSPIPGQPQHF. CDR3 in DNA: TGTGCCAGCAGCCCCATCCCAGGGCAGCCCCAGCATTTT.

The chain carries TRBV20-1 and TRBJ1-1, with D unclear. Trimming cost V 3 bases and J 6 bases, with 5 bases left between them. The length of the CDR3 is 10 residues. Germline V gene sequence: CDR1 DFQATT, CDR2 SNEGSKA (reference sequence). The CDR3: CSASHPEAFF. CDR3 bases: TGCAGTGCTAGTCACCCTGAAGCTTTCTTT.

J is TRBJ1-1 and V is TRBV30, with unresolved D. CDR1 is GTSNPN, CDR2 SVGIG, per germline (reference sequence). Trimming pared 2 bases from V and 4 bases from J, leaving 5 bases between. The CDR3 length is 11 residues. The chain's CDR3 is CAWSLPTEAFF. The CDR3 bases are TGTGCCTGGAGTCTCCCCACTGAAGCTTTCTTT. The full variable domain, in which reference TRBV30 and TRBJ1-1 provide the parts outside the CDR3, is SQTIHQWPATLVQPVGSPLSLECTVEGTSNPNLYWYRQAAGRGLQLLFYSVGIGQISSEVPQNLSASRPQDRQFILSSKKLLLSDSGFYLCAWSLPTEAFFGQGTRLTVV.

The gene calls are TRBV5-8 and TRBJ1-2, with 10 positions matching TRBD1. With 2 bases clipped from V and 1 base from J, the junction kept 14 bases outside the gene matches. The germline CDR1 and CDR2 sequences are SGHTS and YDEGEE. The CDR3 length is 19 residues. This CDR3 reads CASSFLVGTGATLNYGYTF. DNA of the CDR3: TGTGCCAGCAGCTTTTTGGTGGGGACAGGGGCCACCCTTAACTATGGCTACACCTTC.

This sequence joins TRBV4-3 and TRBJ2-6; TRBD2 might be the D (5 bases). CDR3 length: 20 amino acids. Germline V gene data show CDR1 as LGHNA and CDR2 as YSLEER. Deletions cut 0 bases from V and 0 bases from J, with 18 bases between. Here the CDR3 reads CASSQDFSPPRGSGANVLTF. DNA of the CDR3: TGCGCCAGCAGCCAAGATTTTTCCCCCCCTCGGGGCTCTGGGGCCAACGTCCTGACTTTC.

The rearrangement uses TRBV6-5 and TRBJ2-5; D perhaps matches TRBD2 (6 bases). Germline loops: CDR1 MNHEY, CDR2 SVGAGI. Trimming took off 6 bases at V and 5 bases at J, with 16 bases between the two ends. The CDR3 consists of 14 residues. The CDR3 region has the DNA TGTGCCAGCAGGAGGGGCGGGGTGGGGGAGACCCAGTACTTC. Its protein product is CASRRGGVGETQYF.

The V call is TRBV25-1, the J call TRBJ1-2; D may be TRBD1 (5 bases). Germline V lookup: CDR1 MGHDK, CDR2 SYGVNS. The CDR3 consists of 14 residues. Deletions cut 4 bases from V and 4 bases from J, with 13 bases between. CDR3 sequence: CASSAGGVSYGYTF. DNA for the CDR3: TGTGCCAGCAGTGCCGGGGGAGTCAGCTATGGCTACACCTTC.

The CDR3 sequence is CASSQVGGGNTEAFF. The CDR3 bases are TGTGCCAGCAGCCAAGTTGGCGGGGGGAACACTGAAGCTTTCTTT. The rearrangement joins TRBV4-2 to TRBJ1-1; D might be TRBD1 (5 bases). Trimming stripped 1 base from V and 1 base from J, with 10 bases between. CDR1 LGHNA and CDR2 YNFKEQ come from the germline V gene. The CDR3 has 15 amino acids.

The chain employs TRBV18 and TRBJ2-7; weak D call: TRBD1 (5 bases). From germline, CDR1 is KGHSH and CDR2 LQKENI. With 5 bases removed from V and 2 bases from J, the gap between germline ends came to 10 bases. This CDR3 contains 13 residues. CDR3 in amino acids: CASSGSGPYEQYF. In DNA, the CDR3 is TGTGCCAGCTCAGGATCAGGGCCCTACGAGCAGTACTTC.

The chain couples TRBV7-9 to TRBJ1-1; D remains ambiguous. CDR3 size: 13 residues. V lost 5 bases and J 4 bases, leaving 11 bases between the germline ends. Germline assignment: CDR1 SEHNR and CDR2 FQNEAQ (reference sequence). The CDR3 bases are TGTGCCAGCAGCGAAGGTTGGACCACTGAAGCTTTCTTT. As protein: CASSEGWTTEAFF.

The CDR3 here is CASSRGFSWGYTF. In nucleotides, the CDR3 is TGTGCCAGCAGTCGGGGCTTCTCCTGGGGCTACACCTTC. The chain is built from TRBV6-5 and TRBJ1-2, with D possibly matching TRBD1 (5 bases). The CDR3 is made up of 13 amino acids. Germline CDR1 and CDR2: MNHEY and SVGAGI. Trimming removed 5 bases at V and 8 bases at J, with 15 bases between.

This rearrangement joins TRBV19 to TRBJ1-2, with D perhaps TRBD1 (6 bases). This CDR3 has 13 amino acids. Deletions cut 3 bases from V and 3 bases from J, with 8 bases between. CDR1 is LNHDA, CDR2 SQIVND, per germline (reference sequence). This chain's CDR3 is CASSMTGDYGYTF. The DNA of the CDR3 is TGTGCCAGTAGTATGACAGGTGACTATGGCTACACCTTC.

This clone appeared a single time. The CDR3 region is CASSLNGRETQYF. The CDR3 DNA sequence: TGTGCCAGCAGCTTAAATGGCAGGGAGACCCAGTACTTC. J is TRBJ2-5 and V is TRBV7-3; D is undetermined. Trimming stripped 1 base from V and 5 bases from J, with 8 bases between. This CDR3 has 13 amino acids. Germline CDR1 reads SGHTA; CDR2 reads FQGTGA.

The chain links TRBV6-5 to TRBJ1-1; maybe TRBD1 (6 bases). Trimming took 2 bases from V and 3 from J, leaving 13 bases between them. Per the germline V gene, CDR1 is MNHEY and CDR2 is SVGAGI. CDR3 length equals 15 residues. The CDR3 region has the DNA TGTGCCAGCAGTTACGTTAGGGGGGAGGACACTGAAGCTTTCTTT. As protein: CASSYVRGEDTEAFF.

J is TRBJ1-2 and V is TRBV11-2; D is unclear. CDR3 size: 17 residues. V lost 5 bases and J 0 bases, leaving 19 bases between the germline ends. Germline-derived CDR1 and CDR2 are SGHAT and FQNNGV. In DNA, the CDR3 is TGTGCCAGCAGCCACCGATCCGCAGACATAGCTAACTATGGCTACACCTTC. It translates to CASSHRSADIANYGYTF. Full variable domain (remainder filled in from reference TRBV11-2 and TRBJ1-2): EAGVAQSPRYKIIEKRQSVAFWCNPISGHATLYWYQQILGQGPKLLIQFQNNGVVDDSQLPKDRFSAERLKGVDSTLKIQPAKLEDSAVYLCASSHRSADIANYGYTFGSGTRLTVV.